This passage covers 9 T cell receptor beta chains from one sample sequenced in a study of blood T cells in healthy people across ages. Together with a sample-barcoded 5' primer, a J-beta primer mix was included in a second PCR lasting about 6 to 11 cycles. TCRdb analysed the 5' RACE reads with MiXCR anew, one entry per CDR3 protein. The table includes 1.6 million or so distinct CDR3 sequences, roughly 32% detected once. The sample comprised blood. These receptors were collected from a woman aged 25 to 39 in good health.

The chain employs TRBV7-6 and TRBJ2-5, with D perhaps matching TRBD2 (6 bases). The J call is in doubt because the DNA end fits TRBJ2-7 better. The germline V gene has CDR1 SGHVS and CDR2 FNYEAQ. The CDR3 has 16 residues. CDR3 in amino acids: CASSSLRGGKNYEQYF. The CDR3, as DNA: TGTGCCAGCAGCTCCCTCCGTGGAGGGAAGAACTACGAGCAGTACTTC.

This sequence joins TRBV30 and TRBJ1-5; TRBD1 is a possible D gene (6 bases). Germline values: CDR1 GTSNPN, CDR2 SVGIG (reference sequence). Trimming pared 1 base from V and 9 bases from J, leaving 22 bases between. CDR3 size: 16 residues. The CDR3 DNA reads as TGTGCCTGGAGTGACCCTCTTTCGTCGGGGGCATCGCCCCAGCATTTT. Translated: CAWSDPLSSGASPQHF. The whole variable domain, remainder taken from reference TRBV30 and TRBJ1-5, is SQTIHQWPATLVQPVGSPLSLECTVEGTSNPNLYWYRQAAGRGLQLLFYSVGIGQISSEVPQNLSASRPQDRQFILSSKKLLLSDSGFYLCAWSDPLSSGASPQHFGDGTRLSIL.

This clonotype was seen only a few times. The rearrangement joins TRBV15 to TRBJ2-7; possibly TRBD2 for D (5 bases). The CDR3 is 15 residues long. V gave up 4 bases and J gave up 0 bases, with 13 bases separating them. Germline V gene lookup returns CDR1 LNHNV and CDR2 YYDKDF (reference sequence). The CDR3 loop reads CATSTSRGSSYEQYF. CDR3 nucleotide sequence: TGTGCCACCAGCACCTCCCGAGGGAGCTCCTACGAGCAGTACTTC.

As to this clonotype: Since a much larger clone is just one base distant, this may be a read error. The chain couples TRBV29-1 to TRBJ2-5; 13 nucleotides match TRBD2. V lost 4 bases, J lost 1 base, and 6 bases stayed unmatched. The CDR3 runs to 16 residues. CDR1 SQVTM and CDR2 ANQGSEA come from the germline V gene. The CDR3 loop reads CSVGGLAGETQETQYF. CDR3 DNA: TGCAGCGTTGGCGGACTAGCGGGAGAAACCCAAGAGACCCAGTACTTC.

This rearrangement joins TRBV10-3 to TRBJ2-7; 9 bases agree with TRBD1. CDR1 is ENHRY and CDR2 is SYGVKD in the germline V gene. Trimming at V came to 2 bases and at J to 4 bases, leaving 6 bases not matched to a gene. There are 15 residues in the CDR3. CDR3 nucleotide sequence: TGTGCCATCAGTGAGCCCGGACAGGGGAGGTACGAGCAGTACTTC. It codes for CAISEPGQGRYEQYF.

V gene TRBV7-2 combines with J gene TRBJ2-7; 11 bases map to TRBD2. With V trimmed by 7 bases and J by 2 bases, 4 bases remained unmatched. The CDR3 has 14 residues. Germline CDR1 is SGHTA and CDR2 is FQGNSA. This CDR3 is CASTWTSGPYEQYF. The CDR3 DNA reads as TGTGCCAGCACCTGGACTAGCGGGCCCTACGAGCAGTACTTC.

The chain uses TRBV5-1 and TRBJ2-2; 10 positions agree with TRBD2. Losses at the gene ends were 6 bases for V and 3 bases for J; bases not matched to a gene: 5. Germline V gene lookup returns CDR1 SGHRS and CDR2 YFSETQ. This CDR3 is built from 15 residues. CDR3 amino acids: CASTVAGGDTGELFF. The CDR3 nucleotides read TGCGCCAGCACCGTAGCGGGGGGTGACACCGGGGAGCTGTTTTTT.

The gene calls are TRBV14 and TRBJ2-7; no reliable D call. V lost 0 bases, J lost 5 bases, and 11 bases lay in between. Germline V gene lookup returns CDR1 SGHDN and CDR2 FVKESK. This CDR3 spans 14 amino acids. The CDR3 here is CASSQDRVLDEQYF. The CDR3, as DNA: TGTGCCAGCAGCCAAGACCGGGTCCTGGACGAGCAGTACTTC.

This clonotype was seen at least ten times. The chain combines TRBV10-3 with TRBJ2-2, with D hard to call. In germline, CDR1 is ENHRY, CDR2 SYGVKD. This CDR3 spans 12 amino acids. The ends were cut back, 9 bases at V and 0 bases at J, with 5 bases in the middle. CDR3 sequence reads: CAIRANTGELFF. The CDR3 nucleotides read TGTGCCATTCGGGCGAACACCGGGGAGCTGTTTTTT.